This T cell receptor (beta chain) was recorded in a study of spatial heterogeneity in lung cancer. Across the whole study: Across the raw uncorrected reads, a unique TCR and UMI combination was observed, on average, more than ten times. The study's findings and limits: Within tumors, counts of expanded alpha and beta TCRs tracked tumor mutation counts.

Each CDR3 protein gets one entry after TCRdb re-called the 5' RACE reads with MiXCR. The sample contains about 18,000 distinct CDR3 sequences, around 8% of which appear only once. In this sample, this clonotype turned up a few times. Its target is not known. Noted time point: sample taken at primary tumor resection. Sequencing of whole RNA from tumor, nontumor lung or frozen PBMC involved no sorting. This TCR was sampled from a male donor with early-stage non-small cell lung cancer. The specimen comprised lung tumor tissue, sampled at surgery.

The CDR3 sequence is CSALGQSNTEAFF. The CDR3 region has the DNA TGCAGTGCCTTGGGACAATCGAACACTGAAGCTTTCTTT. The chain recombines TRBV20-1 with TRBJ1-1; TRBD1 is a possible D gene (6 bases). The CDR3 runs 13 residues. Germline assignment: CDR1 DFQATT and CDR2 SNEGSKA (reference sequence). The V and J ends lost 6 bases and 1 base respectively, with 12 bases between them.